Included here is one T cell receptor beta chain sequence, with context. In the authors' workflow: Estimated nucleated cell counts came from reference gene primer amplification. Here immunoSEQ multiplex PCR was the method, and the copy in TCRdb shows in-frame clones only, minus some. V, J and clone size are taken as reported in that table, and D and trimming were inferred from the DNA itself. The sample contains under 500,000 clones, around nine tenths of which appear only once. The sample is drawn from a study of blood T cell repertoires in COVID-19. Per germline, CDR1 LGHNT and CDR2 FRNRAP. There are 14 residues in the CDR3. J was trimmed by 6 bases and V by 4 bases; bases with no gene match: 9.

What was sequenced was PBMCs or T cells enriched from blood (not recorded which). The clonotype originates from a woman aged 18-30 years with acute COVID-19. The chain links TRBV12-5 to TRBJ2-7; 7 bases line up with TRBD2. The CDR3: CASGSGVGGSEQYF. The CDR3 DNA reads as TGTGCTAGTGGTTCCGGAGTGGGAGGGAGCGAGCAGTACTTC. The full variable domain, rest sourced from reference TRBV12-5 and TRBJ2-7, is DARVTQTPRHKVTEMGQEVTMRCQPILGHNTVFWYRQTMMQGLELLAYFRNRAPLDDSGMPKDRFSAEMPDATLATLKIQPSEPRDSAVYFCASGSGVGGSEQYFGPGTRLTVT.